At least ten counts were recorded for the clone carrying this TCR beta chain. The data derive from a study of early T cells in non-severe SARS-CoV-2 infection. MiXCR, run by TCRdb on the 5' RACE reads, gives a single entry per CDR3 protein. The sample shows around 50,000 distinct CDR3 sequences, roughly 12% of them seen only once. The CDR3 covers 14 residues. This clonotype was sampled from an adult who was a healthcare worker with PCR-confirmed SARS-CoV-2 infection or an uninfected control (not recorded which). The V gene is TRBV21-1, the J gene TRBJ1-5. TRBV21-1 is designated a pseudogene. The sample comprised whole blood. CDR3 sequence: CASSFGVSNQPQHF. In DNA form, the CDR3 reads TGTGCCAGCAGCTTCGGAGTCAGCAATCAGCCCCAGCATTTT.